Presented here are 8 T cell receptor beta chains from one specimen sequenced in a study of T-cell reconstitution after alpha-beta-depleted transplantation in children. Using unique molecular identifiers, the investigators prepared the TCRbeta library. TCRdb used MiXCR to reprocess the PCR reads, holding one entry per CDR3 protein. The sample lists around 600,000 distinct CDR3 sequences; roughly a tenth were seen once. Source: PBMCs from the stem cell graft donor, taken from the stem cell graft. All receptors derive from a human donor who donated a stem cell graft to a child with acute myeloid leukemia.

The chain recombines TRBV10-3 with TRBJ2-1; 12 nucleotides align to TRBD2. With 5 bases clipped from V and 3 bases from J, the junction kept 5 bases outside the gene matches. The length of the CDR3 is 16 residues. Germline lookup yields CDR1 ENHRY and CDR2 SYGVKD. The CDR3: CAISRTSGNNYNEQFF. The CDR3 DNA follows: TGTGCCATCAGTCGGACTAGCGGGAACAACTACAATGAGCAGTTCTTC.

V gene TRBV7-9 combines with J gene TRBJ2-1; 7 bases are shared with TRBD1. Germline-derived CDR1 and CDR2 are SEHNR and FQNEAQ (reference sequence). The CDR3 spans 14 residues. The V segment lost 5 bases and the J segment 7 bases; nucleotides outside the gene matches: 8. CDR3 nucleotide sequence: TGTGCCAGCAGCCTCCCGGTGACAGGGAATGAGCAGTTCTTC. The encoded protein is CASSLPVTGNEQFF. Variable domain in full (rest from reference TRBV7-9 and TRBJ2-1): DTGVSQNPRHKITKRGQNVTFRCDPISEHNRLYWYRQTLGQGPEFLTYFQNEAQLEKSRLLSDRFSAERPKGSFSTLEIQRTEQGDSAMYLCASSLPVTGNEQFFGPGTRLTVL.

The chain uses TRBV4-1 and TRBJ2-5; 12 positions agree with TRBD2. Germline CDR1 and CDR2: MGHRA and YSYEKL. V was clipped by 0 bases and J by 6 bases; unmatched bases: 5. The CDR3 totals 16 residues. CDR3 sequence: CASSQELAGGRQTQYF. In DNA form, the CDR3 reads TGCGCCAGCAGCCAAGAACTAGCGGGAGGACGGCAGACCCAGTACTTC.

This clonotype occurred a few times. The V call is TRBV6-2 or TRBV6-3, the J call TRBJ2-2, with D unresolved. CDR1 is MNHEY, CDR2 SVGEGT, per germline. Deletions cut 5 bases from V and 5 bases from J, with 6 bases between. The CDR3 is made up of 12 amino acids. The CDR3 spells CASSKSTGELFF. The CDR3 coding sequence is TGTGCCAGCAGTAAGTCGACCGGGGAGCTGTTTTTT.

This chain links TRBV7-3 with TRBJ2-3; D gene uncertain. Germline values: CDR1 SGHTA, CDR2 FQGTGA. Trimming took 5 bases from V and 5 from J, leaving 11 bases between them. This CDR3 comprises 13 residues. This chain's CDR3 is CASSPSWGDTQYF. Here the CDR3 DNA reads TGTGCCAGCAGCCCCTCCTGGGGAGATACGCAGTATTTT.

This clonotype occurred a few times. The chain couples TRBV2 to TRBJ2-1; 10 nucleotides agree with TRBD2. Germline V gene data show CDR1 as SNHLY and CDR2 as FYNNEI. The CDR3 contains 17 residues. V trimming: 6 bases; J trimming: 10 bases; junction bases outside the gene matches: 18. The CDR3 nucleotides are TGTGCCAGCAGCGTAGGACTAGCGGCCGCCCCTTTCGGAGAGCAGTTCTTC. It codes for CASSVGLAAAPFGEQFF.

The chain carries TRBV6-5 and TRBJ1-2; D remains ambiguous. V lost 0 bases to trimming and J lost 8 bases, with 16 bases between them. The CDR3 consists of 15 residues. Germline loops: CDR1 MNHEY, CDR2 SVGAGI. The CDR3 coding sequence is TGTGCCAGCAGTTACTCATTTGGCTTAACGGGAGGCTACACCTTC. It translates to CASSYSFGLTGGYTF.

V is TRBV15 and J is TRBJ2-7; TRBD1 matches 7 bases. Germline V lookup: CDR1 LNHNV, CDR2 YYDKDF (reference sequence). The junction had 4 bases not matched to a gene; V was cut back by 0 bases and J by 2 bases. CDR3 size: 15 residues. The DNA of the CDR3 is TGTGCCACCAGCAGAGATCGGCAGGGGGCCTACGAGCAGTACTTC. This codes for CATSRDRQGAYEQYF.